Listed below are T cell receptor beta chains from one sample, sequenced in a study of vaccination effects on CD4 cells after COVID-19. Generated by immunoSEQ multiplex PCR, the TCRdb table keeps only in-frame clones and is missing some. The sample gives some 22,000 clones, 77% of which show up once; around 23% is in the top ten. For these receptors, no antigen is known. The specimen was CD4+ T cells from PBMCs cultured with HCoV-NL63 spike peptides, collected after COVID-19 vaccination. All receptors come from a human donor who received a COVID-19 vaccine. Each CDR3 is given with its conserved first and last residue. Each record gives: V gene, J gene, D gene, clone size, CDR3 protein, CDR3 DNA. The D gene is left open where the match is weak. Size is stated for part of the rows, as once, few or many counts, or as a class when the clone is expanded.

V gene: TRBV5-6; J gene: TRBJ1-2; D gene: NA; clone size: NA; CDR3 protein: CASSSPRHLGYTF; CDR3 DNA: TGTGCCAGCAGCTCCCCAAGACACCTTGGCTACACCTTC
V gene: TRBV7-9; J gene: TRBJ2-1; D gene: TRBD2; clone size: NA; CDR3 protein: CASSSRTSHNEQFF; CDR3 DNA: TGTGCCAGCAGCTCCCGGACTAGCCACAATGAGCAGTTCTTC
V gene: TRBV5-1; J gene: TRBJ2-5; D gene: NA; clone size: NA; CDR3 protein: CASSLEGYAQETQYF; CDR3 DNA: TGCGCCAGCAGCTTGGAAGGCTATGCTCAAGAGACCCAGTACTTC
V gene: TRBV5-1; J gene: TRBJ2-2; D gene: NA; clone size: NA; CDR3 protein: CASSLRQDSTGELFF; CDR3 DNA: TGCGCCAGCAGCTTGCGGCAGGACAGCACCGGGGAGCTGTTTTTT
V gene: TRBV6-5; J gene: TRBJ2-2; D gene: NA; clone size: NA; CDR3 protein: CASRRTTTGELFF; CDR3 DNA: TGTGCCAGCAGAAGAACCACGACCGGGGAGCTGTTTTTT
V gene: TRBV21-1; J gene: TRBJ2-7; D gene: NA; clone size: NA; CDR3 protein: CASSNRTSTGTPTYEQYF; CDR3 DNA: TGTGCCAGCAGCAACCGGACCTCTACCGGGACGCCGACCTACGAGCAGTACTTC
V gene: TRBV6-6; J gene: TRBJ1-2; D gene: NA; clone size: once; CDR3 protein: CASSYSKSSRDGYTF; CDR3 DNA: TGTGCCAGCAGTTACTCGAAGTCAAGTAGAGACGGCTACACCTTC
V gene: TRBV4-1; J gene: TRBJ2-5; D gene: NA; clone size: NA; CDR3 protein: CASSFLLAIQETQYF; CDR3 DNA: TGCGCCAGCAGCTTTCTTCTAGCGATTCAAGAGACCCAGTACTTC
V gene: TRBV28; J gene: TRBJ2-4; D gene: TRBD2; clone size: few; CDR3 protein: CASSFGGRAKNIQYF; CDR3 DNA: TGTGCCAGCAGTTTTGGCGGGAGGGCCAAAAACATTCAGTACTTC
V gene: TRBV30; J gene: TRBJ2-5; D gene: TRBD2; clone size: NA; CDR3 protein: CAWSAGLGLETQYF; CDR3 DNA: TGTGCCTGGAGTGCCGGACTAGGACTGGAGACCCAGTACTTC
V gene: TRBV2; J gene: TRBJ1-3; D gene: TRBD1; clone size: NA; CDR3 protein: CATRTGLSGNTIYF; CDR3 DNA: TGTGCCACTCGGACAGGTCTCTCTGGAAACACCATATATTTT
V gene: TRBV6-2/TRBV6-3; J gene: TRBJ1-1; D gene: NA; clone size: NA; CDR3 protein: CASSYLANTEAFF; CDR3 DNA: TGTGCCAGCAGTTATCTGGCGAACACTGAAGCTTTCTTT
V gene: TRBV14; J gene: TRBJ1-2; D gene: TRBD1; clone size: NA; CDR3 protein: CASSSRDRVAYGYTF; CDR3 DNA: TGTGCCAGCAGCTCCCGGGACAGGGTTGCTTATGGCTACACCTTC
V gene: TRBV24-1; J gene: TRBJ1-5; D gene: NA; clone size: few; CDR3 protein: CATSDRDGDQPQHF; CDR3 DNA: TGTGCCACCAGTGATCGGGACGGTGATCAGCCCCAGCATTTT
V gene: TRBV7-9; J gene: TRBJ1-2; D gene: NA; clone size: NA; CDR3 protein: CASSSPAFYGYTF; CDR3 DNA: TGTGCCAGCAGCTCTCCAGCCTTCTATGGCTACACCTTC
V gene: TRBV7-2; J gene: TRBJ2-3; D gene: TRBD2; clone size: NA; CDR3 protein: CASSLVARGSTDTQYF; CDR3 DNA: TGTGCCAGCAGCTTAGTTGCGCGGGGGAGCACAGATACGCAGTATTTT
V gene: TRBV7-2; J gene: TRBJ1-6; D gene: TRBD1; clone size: NA; CDR3 protein: CASSETGSNSPLHF; CDR3 DNA: TGTGCCAGCAGCGAGACAGGGAGTAATTCACCCCTCCACTTT
V gene: TRBV7-9; J gene: TRBJ2-3; D gene: NA; clone size: NA; CDR3 protein: CASSLGISPTDTQYF; CDR3 DNA: TGTGCCAGCAGCTTAGGGATTAGCCCCACAGATACGCAGTATTTT
V gene: TRBV15; J gene: TRBJ1-2; D gene: TRBD1; clone size: NA; CDR3 protein: CATSGQGGYGYTF; CDR3 DNA: TGTGCCACCTCCGGACAGGGAGGCTATGGCTACACCTTC
V gene: TRBV7-2; J gene: TRBJ2-7; D gene: TRBD1; clone size: NA; CDR3 protein: CASSLAFGGQGSYEQYF; CDR3 DNA: TGTGCCAGCAGCTTAGCATTTGGGGGACAGGGTTCCTACGAGCAGTACTTC
V gene: TRBV2; J gene: TRBJ2-2; D gene: NA; clone size: NA; CDR3 protein: CASKGDRSSTGELFF; CDR3 DNA: TGTGCCAGCAAGGGAGACAGAAGTTCCACCGGGGAGCTGTTTTTT
V gene: TRBV10-1; J gene: TRBJ2-5; D gene: TRBD2; clone size: NA; CDR3 protein: CASSEGGRAGETQYF; CDR3 DNA: TGCGCCAGCAGTGAGGGCGGGAGGGCCGGAGAGACCCAGTACTTC